Shown below are 28 T cell receptor beta chains from a single sample sequenced in a study of shared clonotypes between healthy human individuals. The method was immunoSEQ multiplex PCR; TCRdb's version includes in-frame clones alone and lacks a portion of them. Of some 500,000 clones in the sample, about 96% are singletons; the top ten hold under 0.06%. The specimen sequenced was naive CD4+ T cells sorted from blood. Subset here: CD45RA+ positively selected. The receptor set was obtained from a woman in her twenties or thirties in good health.

J is TRBJ1-4 and V is TRBV9; TRBD1 matches 9 bases. V lost 2 bases, J lost 5 bases, and 1 base stayed unmatched. The CDR3 is 14 residues long. Germline-derived CDR1 and CDR2 are SGDLS and YYNGEE. For the CDR3, the DNA is TGTGCCAGCAGCGTGACAGGGGGGAATGAAAAACTGTTTTTT. Protein product: CASSVTGGNEKLFF.

The V and J genes are TRBV5-1 and TRBJ2-2, with D maybe TRBD2 (5 bases). The CDR3 loop spans 14 amino acids. CDR1 is SGHRS and CDR2 is YFSETQ in the germline V gene. The V gene lost 3 bases and the J gene lost 7 bases, with 13 bases spanning the gap. CDR3 region: CASSSVGADGELFF. The CDR3 nucleotides read TGCGCCAGCAGCTCTGTGGGAGCAGACGGGGAGCTGTTTTTT.

The V and J genes are TRBV15 and TRBJ2-4; TRBD1 is a possible D gene (6 bases). The CDR3 totals 13 residues. Germline CDR1 reads LNHNV; CDR2 reads YYDKDF (reference sequence). The V gene lost 4 bases and the J gene lost 9 bases, with 13 bases spanning the gap. The CDR3 nucleotides read TGTGCCACCAGCACACCGGGACAAGGCATTCAGTACTTC. Its translation: CATSTPGQGIQYF.

The rearrangement links TRBV5-8 to TRBJ2-7, with D uncertain. This CDR3 spans 14 amino acids. The germline V gene encodes CDR1 SGHTS and CDR2 YDEGEE. V was pared by 4 bases and J by 0 bases, with 11 bases between. As DNA, the CDR3 is TGTGCCAGCAGCCCCCGCGGAAGCTCCTACGAGCAGTACTTC. Amino acids: CASSPRGSSYEQYF.

V is TRBV7-9 and J is TRBJ1-4, with no clear D. Germline V gene sequence: CDR1 SEHNR, CDR2 FQNEAQ (reference sequence). This CDR3 is 13 amino acids long. V was clipped by 8 bases and J by 1 base, with 8 bases between them. The DNA of the CDR3 is TGTGCCAGCGGTGGGAGAACTAATGAAAAACTGTTTTTT. Translating gives CASGGRTNEKLFF.

The chain has TRBV2 and TRBJ1-3; tentative D call: TRBD1 (5 bases). This CDR3 has 13 amino acids. Per germline, CDR1 SNHLY and CDR2 FYNNEI. Trimming took off 4 bases at V and 4 bases at J, with 8 bases between the two ends. Written as DNA, the CDR3 is TGTGCCAGCAGTGTCGGGGGAGGAAACACCATATATTTT. Translating gives CASSVGGGNTIYF.

The J gene is TRBJ2-5, the V gene TRBV11-1; D is perhaps TRBD2 (5 bases). V was pared by 5 bases and J by 10 bases, with 17 bases between. CDR3 length: 13 residues. Germline V CDR1 and CDR2: SGHAT, FQDESV (reference sequence). The CDR3: CASSPPAGLGQYF. CDR3 nucleotide sequence: TGTGCCAGCAGCCCACCGGCGGGTCTAGGCCAGTACTTC. The full variable domain, in which reference TRBV11-1 and TRBJ2-5 provide the parts outside the CDR3, is EAEVAQSPRYKITEKSQAVAFWCDPISGHATLYWYRQILGQGPELLVQFQDESVVDDSQLPKDRFSAERLKGVDSTLKIQPAELGDSAMYLCASSPPAGLGQYFGPGTRLLVL.

The chain links TRBV6-5 to TRBJ2-6, with D unresolved. Germline-derived CDR1 and CDR2 are MNHEY and SVGAGI. This CDR3 is built from 13 residues. The V gene lost 6 bases and the J gene lost 4 bases, with 7 bases spanning the gap. The CDR3 protein is CASRASGANVLTF. The DNA of the CDR3 is TGTGCCAGCAGAGCCTCCGGGGCCAACGTCCTGACTTTC.

V gene TRBV9 combines with J gene TRBJ2-5, with a possible D match to TRBD2 (6 bases). The J call may be mistaken, given a closer DNA end match to TRBJ2-7. CDR3 size: 15 residues. The V gene's germline CDR1 is SGDLS and CDR2 YYNGEE. DNA of the CDR3: TGTGCCAGCAGCGTAGAAGCGGGTCGACCCTACGAGCAGTACTTC. It yields the protein CASSVEAGRPYEQYF.

V usage is TRBV28 and J usage is TRBJ1-1; D gene unclear. CDR3 length: 15 amino acids. Trimming shortened V by 1 base and J by 6 bases, and 15 bases separated the two germline ends. Germline-derived CDR1 and CDR2 are MDHEN and SYDVKM. CDR3 residues: CASSLSPSMGSEAFF. The DNA of the CDR3 is TGTGCCAGCAGTTTATCCCCTTCTATGGGATCTGAAGCTTTCTTT.

CDR3 sequence reads: CASSFTGAGELFF. The CDR3 DNA is TGTGCCAGCAGCTTTACAGGGGCCGGGGAGCTGTTTTTT. This chain joins TRBV7-9 and TRBJ2-2; 7 bases map to TRBD1. CDR1 SEHNR and CDR2 FQNEAQ come from the germline V gene (reference sequence). The CDR3 consists of 13 residues. Trimming cost V 3 bases and J 6 bases; bases outside gene matches: 1.

The rearrangement links TRBV6-5 to TRBJ2-7; D is unclear. The CDR3 covers 14 residues. V lost 2 bases to trimming and J lost 0 bases, with 8 bases between them. Germline CDR1 and CDR2: MNHEY and SVGAGI. DNA of the CDR3: TGTGCCAGCAGTTACCAACTCTTCTCCTACGAGCAGTACTTC. Translated, it gives CASSYQLFSYEQYF.

The chain joins TRBV18 to TRBJ1-2; D gene unclear. With 2 bases removed from V and 3 bases from J, the gap between germline ends came to 13 bases. This CDR3 is 15 amino acids long. Germline CDR1 KGHSH, CDR2 LQKENI. The CDR3 loop is CASSPTGSEDYGYTF. The CDR3 bases are TGTGCCAGCTCACCAACGGGGTCGGAGGACTATGGCTACACCTTC.

The rearrangement uses TRBV28 and TRBJ1-2; tentative D call: TRBD1 (5 bases). CDR3 size: 11 residues. Germline V gene lookup returns CDR1 MDHEN and CDR2 SYDVKM. V was pared by 5 bases and J by 8 bases, with 9 bases between. In nucleotides, the CDR3 is TGTGCCAGCAGTCAGGGAAGGGGCTACACCTTC. Its protein product is CASSQGRGYTF.

CDR3 residues: CASSQALTGNYEQYF. CDR3 coding DNA: TGTGCCAGCAGCCAAGCTCTGACAGGGAACTACGAGCAGTACTTC. This rearrangement joins TRBV14 to TRBJ2-7, with 7 nucleotides matching TRBD1. CDR3 length: 15 residues. CDR1 SGHDN and CDR2 FVKESK come from the germline V gene. After removal of 1 base from V and 3 bases from J, the junction contained 6 bases not matched to a gene.

The chain is built from TRBV30 and TRBJ1-4; D gene ambiguous. Germline CDR1 reads GTSNPN; CDR2 reads SVGIG (reference sequence). CDR3 length: 13 residues. Trimming removed 2 bases at V and 8 bases at J, with 12 bases between. The DNA of the CDR3 is TGTGCCTGGAGTTTTCTTAGGGAAGAAAAACTGTTTTTT. Translating gives CAWSFLREEKLFF.

This rearrangement joins TRBV28 to TRBJ1-4; D may be TRBD1 (6 bases). Germline-derived CDR1 and CDR2 are MDHEN and SYDVKM. Trimming removed 5 bases at V and 7 bases at J, with 14 bases between. This CDR3 region has 14 residues. The CDR3 is CASSPQGISEKLFF. CDR3 bases: TGTGCCAGCAGTCCACAGGGTATCTCTGAAAAACTGTTTTTT.

The V and J genes are TRBV7-6 and TRBJ2-3; TRBD2 agrees at 8 bases. V trimming: 3 bases; J trimming: 0 bases; junction bases outside the gene matches: 11. This CDR3 spans 18 amino acids. Germline V gene lookup returns CDR1 SGHVS and CDR2 FNYEAQ. The CDR3 bases are TGTGCCAGCAGCTTCAATCCCCAGACTAGCGTGAGCACAGATACGCAGTATTTT. Protein sequence: CASSFNPQTSVSTDTQYF.

V usage is TRBV5-1 and J usage is TRBJ2-7; the D gene is possibly TRBD1 (6 bases). The V end was cut by 0 bases, the J end by 6 bases, with 10 bases between. Germline V gene lookup returns CDR1 SGHRS and CDR2 YFSETQ. CDR3 size: 13 residues. The CDR3 DNA reads TGCGCCAGCAGCTTGGAAGGGACATCCGAGCAGTACTTC. Its protein is CASSLEGTSEQYF.

CDR3 bases: TGTGCCAGCAGCGCAGGGGCCGTGGGTGGCTACACCTTC. Residues: CASSAGAVGGYTF. The chain combines TRBV9 with TRBJ1-2, with D possibly TRBD1 on 6 matching bases. CDR1 and CDR2 from the germline V gene are SGDLS and YYNGEE. Deletions cut 3 bases from V and 7 bases from J, with 13 bases between. The CDR3 consists of 13 residues.

V usage is TRBV6-1 and J usage is TRBJ2-7, with TRBD1 matching over 7 bases. V was clipped by 9 bases and J by 3 bases; unmatched bases: 11. The length of the CDR3 is 14 residues. Germline assignment: CDR1 MNHNS and CDR2 SASEGT. The CDR3 sequence is CASLPRTGIYEQYF. The CDR3, as DNA: TGTGCCAGTCTTCCTAGGACAGGAATCTACGAGCAGTACTTC.

The rearrangement uses TRBV15 and TRBJ1-5; TRBD1 matches 10 bases. The CDR3 is 20 amino acids. Looked up from germline, CDR1 is LNHNV and CDR2 is YYDKDF (reference sequence). V was pared by 3 bases and J by 0 bases, with 14 bases of the junction left unmatched. CDR3 nucleotide sequence: TGTGCCACCAGCAGGACCGGGGTTCGGACAGGGGGTTATAGCAATCAGCCCCAGCATTTT. It specifies CATSRTGVRTGGYSNQPQHF.

This chain uses TRBV27 with TRBJ2-3, with TRBD1 as a possible D gene (7 bases). Germline V CDR1 and CDR2: MNHEY, SMNVEV (reference sequence). Between the trimmed V and J ends, which lost 2 bases and 2 bases, there was a span of 11 bases. The CDR3 is 15 residues long. The CDR3 DNA reads TGTGCCAGCAGTTTACAGGGGGGTATCACAGATACGCAGTATTTT. The encoded protein is CASSLQGGITDTQYF.

The genes are TRBV28 and TRBJ2-1; possible D gene TRBD1, 6 bases. V shed 3 bases and J shed 6 bases, with 18 bases lying between them. This CDR3 spans 16 amino acids. The germline CDR1 and CDR2 sequences are MDHEN and SYDVKM. The CDR3 protein is CASSFLTGRSGNEQFF. Here the CDR3 DNA reads TGTGCCAGCAGTTTCTTGACAGGCCGCTCGGGCAATGAGCAGTTCTTC.

CDR3 bases: TGTGCCAGCAGTTTGGGGGGGAGGGAGCTGTTTTTT. This sequence encodes CASSLGGRELFF. The V gene is TRBV28, the J gene TRBJ2-2; 7 bases agree with TRBD2. The ends lost 3 bases at V and 9 bases at J; junction bases unmatched: 1. The CDR3 has 12 residues. Germline assignment: CDR1 MDHEN and CDR2 SYDVKM. Using reference TRBV28 and TRBJ2-2 for the parts outside the CDR3, the full variable domain is DVKVTQSSRYLVKRTGEKVFLECVQDMDHENMFWYRQDPGLGLRLIYFSYDVKMKEKGDIPEGYSVSREKKERFSLILESASTNQTSMYLCASSLGGRELFFGEGSRLTVL.

The table lists this clone with a count of one. The CDR3 protein is CASSMGTEGSGEQFF. The CDR3 coding sequence is TGTGCCAGCAGTATGGGGACCGAAGGGAGTGGTGAGCAGTTCTTC. V is TRBV28 and J is TRBJ2-1, with D possibly being TRBD1 or TRBD2 (5 bases each). Germline V gene sequence: CDR1 MDHEN, CDR2 SYDVKM. V shed 5 bases and J shed 9 bases, with 20 bases lying between them. CDR3 size: 15 residues.

In its sample, this clone was seen once. The chain has TRBV27 and TRBJ1-5; D possibly corresponds to TRBD1 (5 bases). The V and J ends lost 5 bases and 4 bases respectively, with 15 bases between them. Looked up from germline, CDR1 is MNHEY and CDR2 is SMNVEV (reference sequence). The CDR3 is made up of 15 amino acids. DNA of the CDR3: TGTGCCAGCAGTCAATGGGACGGTCTAAATCAGCCCCAGCATTTT. This codes for CASSQWDGLNQPQHF.

The chain joins TRBV10-2 to TRBJ2-3; 8 nucleotides match TRBD2. V was pared by 4 bases and J by 3 bases, with 6 bases of the junction left unmatched. Germline values: CDR1 WSHSY, CDR2 SAAADI. This CDR3 contains 15 residues. The CDR3 sequence: CASSGTSRETDTQYF. The CDR3 DNA reads as TGCGCCAGCAGTGGGACTAGCCGGGAGACAGATACGCAGTATTTT.